This TCR beta chain was sequenced in a study of blood T cell repertoires in COVID-19. Study overall: PBMCs, B-cell-depleted T cells, or T cells provided the cDNA or gDNA that made up the material.

V was cut by 0 bases and J by 11 bases, with 13 bases left in between. This CDR3 has 13 amino acids. In germline, CDR1 is LGHNA, CDR2 YNFKEQ. In the authors' methods: Counts of nucleated cells, estimated from reference gene primer amplification, were obtained. This table comes from immunoSEQ multiplex PCR, and its TCRdb copy is limited to in-frame clones, with some not included. V, J and clone size reflect that table, while D and trimming were determined from the DNA. The sample has about 94,000 clones; around two thirds are singletons. The receptor was isolated from a man between 65 and 79 years old with COVID-19, enrolled during active disease. Sample: peripheral blood. V is TRBV4-2 and J is TRBJ1-1; D not resolved. The CDR3 DNA reads as TGTGCCAGCAGCCAAGATCTGGGCCCTGGGGCTTTCTTT. This gives the protein CASSQDLGPGAFF.